This TCR beta chain was sequenced during a study of tumor-infiltrating lymphocytes in primary liver carcinoma. Study-level points and caveats: The bulk unsorted samples meant that CD4+ and CD8+ repertoires went uncompared.

The CDR3 is 14 residues long. In germline, CDR1 is ENHRY, CDR2 SYGVKD. For this clonotype: The antigen is not known. Germline is not matched at one junction end, which may reflect a read error.

Blood RNA was derived from unsorted whole blood, and germline DNA was extracted too. With chronic HBV infection, the patients were also treatment-naive. The input was 450 to 550 ng total RNA; TCR beta cDNA was made from it with a constant-region primer. Each TCR beta library was derived from three nested multiplex PCR rounds that employed slightly modified ARM-PCR. The two initial PCR rounds, ten to eleven cycles each, used TRBV1-TRBV30 forward and C-beta reverse primers. TCRdb reprocessed the multiplex PCR reads via MiXCR and lists one record per CDR3 protein. Of 300,000 to 400,000 distinct CDR3 sequences listed, 65% are singletons.

This TCR was recovered from a man aged 35-49 years with primary liver carcinoma and hepatitis B virus infection. The rearrangement uses TRBV10-3 and TRBJ2-7, with 9 bases matching TRBD2. Source material: peripheral blood. CDR3 in amino acids: CTISEKREAYEQYF. The CDR3, as DNA: TGTACCATCAGTGAGAAGCGGGAGGCCTACGAGCAGTACTTC.